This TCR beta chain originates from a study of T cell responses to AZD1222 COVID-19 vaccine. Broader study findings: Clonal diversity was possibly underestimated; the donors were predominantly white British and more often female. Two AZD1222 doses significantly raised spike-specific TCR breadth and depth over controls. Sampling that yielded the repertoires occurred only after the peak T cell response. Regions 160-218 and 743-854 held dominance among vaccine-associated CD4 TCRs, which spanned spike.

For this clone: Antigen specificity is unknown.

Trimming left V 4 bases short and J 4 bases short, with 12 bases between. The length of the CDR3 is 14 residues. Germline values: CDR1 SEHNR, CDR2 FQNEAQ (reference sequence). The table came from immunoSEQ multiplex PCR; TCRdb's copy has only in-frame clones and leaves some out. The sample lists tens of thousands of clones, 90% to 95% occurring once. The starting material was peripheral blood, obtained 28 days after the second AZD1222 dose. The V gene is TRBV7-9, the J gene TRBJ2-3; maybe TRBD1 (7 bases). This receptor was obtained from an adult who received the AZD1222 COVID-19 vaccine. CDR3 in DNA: TGTGCCAGCAGCTACAGGGGAGGCGCAGATACGCAGTATTTT. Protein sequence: CASSYRGGADTQYF.